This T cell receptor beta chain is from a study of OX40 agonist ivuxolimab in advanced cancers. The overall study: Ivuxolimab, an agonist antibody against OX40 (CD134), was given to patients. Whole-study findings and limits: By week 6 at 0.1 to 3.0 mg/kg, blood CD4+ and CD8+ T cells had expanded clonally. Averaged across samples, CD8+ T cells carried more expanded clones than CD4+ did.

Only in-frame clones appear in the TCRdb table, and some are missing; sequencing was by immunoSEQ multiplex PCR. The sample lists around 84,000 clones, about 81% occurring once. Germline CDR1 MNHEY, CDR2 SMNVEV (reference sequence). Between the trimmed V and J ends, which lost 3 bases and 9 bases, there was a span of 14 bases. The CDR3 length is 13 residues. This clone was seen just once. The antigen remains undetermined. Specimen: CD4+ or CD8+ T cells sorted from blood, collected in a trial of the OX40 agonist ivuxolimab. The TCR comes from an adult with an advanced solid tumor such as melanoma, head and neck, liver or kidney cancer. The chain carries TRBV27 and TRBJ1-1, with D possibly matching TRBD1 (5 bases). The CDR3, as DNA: TGTGCCAGCAGTTTCGAAGAGACAGACCAAGCTTTCTTT. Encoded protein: CASSFEETDQAFF.